This is a list of T cell receptor beta chains from one sample in a study of shared clonotypes between healthy human individuals. Produced via immunoSEQ multiplex PCR; TCRdb's table is partial and in-frame only. The sample yields about 300,000 clones, under 80% seen once. The sample comprised memory CD4+ T cells sorted from blood. All receptors derive from a man aged 30 to 39 in good health. CDR3s include the opening cysteine and the closing phenylalanine or tryptophan. D genes are given only for firm matches. Size is omitted from some rows. Given values are once, few, many or a class for expanded clones.

cdr3_aa,v_call,clone_size,d_call
CASSLEADEQYF,TRBV27,-,-
CASSFTGGNTGELFF,TRBV5-1,-,TRBD1
CASSPGLTQETQYF,TRBV11-2,-,-
CASSSNLLNRASYEQYF,TRBV5-5,-,-
CASSISPLAGQETQYF,TRBV19,-,TRBD2
CASSLFGTPNNEQFF,TRBV7-3,many,-
CASSVGGGNEQFF,TRBV2,-,-
CATVSEVNTEAFF,TRBV10-3,few,-
CASSGQGAQSTNEKLFF,TRBV11-2,few,TRBD1
CASSFDYRSHEQFF,TRBV5-4,-,-
CASWQAGLAGGVSHTDTQYF,TRBV28,-,TRBD2
CASSLRLAENQETQYF,TRBV4-1,-,TRBD2
CASRRTGSDEKLFF,TRBV18,-,-
CASSMGQNQETQYF,TRBV18,-,-
CASSFGIGVVDTEAFF,TRBV7-2,-,-
CASSLQGYTEAFF,TRBV7-7,-,TRBD1
CATKDHYEQYF,TRBV28,-,-
CASSSVAGGKSSYNEQFF,TRBV5-1,-,TRBD2
CASSEGWAGLKTDNYGYTF,TRBV6-1,few,-
CASSQTTANYGYTF,TRBV4-3,-,-
CASSPPRGGGELFF,TRBV18,once,-
CASSLPAGGRETQYF,TRBV11-3,-,TRBD2